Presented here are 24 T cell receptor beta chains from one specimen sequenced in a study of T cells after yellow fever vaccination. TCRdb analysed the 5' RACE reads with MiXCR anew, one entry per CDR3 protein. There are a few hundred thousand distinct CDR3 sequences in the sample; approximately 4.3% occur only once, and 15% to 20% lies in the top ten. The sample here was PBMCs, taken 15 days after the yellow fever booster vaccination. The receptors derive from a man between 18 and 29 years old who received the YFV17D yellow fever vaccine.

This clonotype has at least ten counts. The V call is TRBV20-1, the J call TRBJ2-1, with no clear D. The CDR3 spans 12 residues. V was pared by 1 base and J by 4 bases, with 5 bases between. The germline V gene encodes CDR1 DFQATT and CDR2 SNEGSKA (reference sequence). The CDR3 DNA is TGCAGTGCTAGAGTAGGATACAATGAGCAGTTCTTC. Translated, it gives CSARVGYNEQFF.

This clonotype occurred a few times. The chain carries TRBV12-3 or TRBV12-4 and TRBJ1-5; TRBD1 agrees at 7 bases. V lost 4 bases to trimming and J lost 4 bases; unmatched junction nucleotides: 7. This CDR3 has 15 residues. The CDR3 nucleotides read TGTGCCAGCAGTTCGACAGGGAGGGGTAATCAGCCCCAGCATTTT. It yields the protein CASSSTGRGNQPQHF.

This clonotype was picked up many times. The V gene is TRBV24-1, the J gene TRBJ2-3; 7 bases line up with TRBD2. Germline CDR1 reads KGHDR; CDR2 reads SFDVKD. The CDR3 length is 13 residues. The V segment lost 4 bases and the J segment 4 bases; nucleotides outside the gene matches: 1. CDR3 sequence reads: CATSESGADTQYF. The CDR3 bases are TGTGCCACCAGTGAAAGCGGGGCAGATACGCAGTATTTT.

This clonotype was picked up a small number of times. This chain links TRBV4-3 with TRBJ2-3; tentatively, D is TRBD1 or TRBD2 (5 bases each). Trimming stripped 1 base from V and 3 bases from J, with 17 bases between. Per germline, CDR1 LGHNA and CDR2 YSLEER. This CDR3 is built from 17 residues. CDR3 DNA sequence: TGCGCCAGCAGCCAAGCCCGGGGCAGGTCTTTTACAGATACGCAGTATTTT. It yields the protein CASSQARGRSFTDTQYF.

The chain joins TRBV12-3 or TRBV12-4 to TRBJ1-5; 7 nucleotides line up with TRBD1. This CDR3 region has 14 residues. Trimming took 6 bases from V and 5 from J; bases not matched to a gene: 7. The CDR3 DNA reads TGTGCCAGCAGCCAGCCCACAGGGGATCAGCCCCAGCATTTT. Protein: CASSQPTGDQPQHF.

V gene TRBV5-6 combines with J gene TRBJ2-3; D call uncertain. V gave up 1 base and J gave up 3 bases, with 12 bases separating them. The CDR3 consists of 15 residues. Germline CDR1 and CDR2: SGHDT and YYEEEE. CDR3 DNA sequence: TGTGCCAGCAGCTTGTCTTCCGTTCGAACAGATACGCAGTATTTT. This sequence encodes CASSLSSVRTDTQYF.

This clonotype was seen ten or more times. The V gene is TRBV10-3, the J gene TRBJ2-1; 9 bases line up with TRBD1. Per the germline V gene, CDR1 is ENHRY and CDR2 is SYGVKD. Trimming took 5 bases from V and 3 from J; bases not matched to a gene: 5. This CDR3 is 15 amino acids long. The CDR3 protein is CAISMPDRGYNEQFF. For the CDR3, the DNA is TGTGCCATCAGTATGCCGGACAGGGGCTACAATGAGCAGTTCTTC.

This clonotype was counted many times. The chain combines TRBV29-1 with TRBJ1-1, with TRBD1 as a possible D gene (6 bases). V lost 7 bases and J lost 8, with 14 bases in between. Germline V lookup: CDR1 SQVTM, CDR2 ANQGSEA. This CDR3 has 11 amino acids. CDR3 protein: CSAQDSSEAFF. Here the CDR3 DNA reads TGCAGCGCTCAGGACAGCTCCGAAGCTTTCTTT.

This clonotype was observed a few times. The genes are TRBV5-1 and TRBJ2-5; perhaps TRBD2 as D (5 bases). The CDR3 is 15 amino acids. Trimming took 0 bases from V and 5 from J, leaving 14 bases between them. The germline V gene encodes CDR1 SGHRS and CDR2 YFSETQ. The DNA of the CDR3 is TGCGCCAGCAGCTTGGAGGTAGGGAGAATGGAGACCCAGTACTTC. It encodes CASSLEVGRMETQYF.

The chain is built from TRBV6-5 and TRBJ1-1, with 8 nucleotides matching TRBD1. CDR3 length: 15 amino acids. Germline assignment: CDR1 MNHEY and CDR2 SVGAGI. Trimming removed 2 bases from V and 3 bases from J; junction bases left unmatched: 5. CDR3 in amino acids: CASSYSPGGYTEAFF. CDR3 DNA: TGTGCCAGCAGTTACAGTCCAGGGGGCTACACTGAAGCTTTCTTT.

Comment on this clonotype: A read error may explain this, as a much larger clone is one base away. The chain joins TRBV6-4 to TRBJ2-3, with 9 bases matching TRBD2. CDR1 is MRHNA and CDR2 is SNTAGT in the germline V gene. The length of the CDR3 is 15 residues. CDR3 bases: TGTGACAGCAGTGGAGGAGCGGGGGGCCCCGATACGCAGTATTTT. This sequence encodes CDSSGGAGGPDTQYF.

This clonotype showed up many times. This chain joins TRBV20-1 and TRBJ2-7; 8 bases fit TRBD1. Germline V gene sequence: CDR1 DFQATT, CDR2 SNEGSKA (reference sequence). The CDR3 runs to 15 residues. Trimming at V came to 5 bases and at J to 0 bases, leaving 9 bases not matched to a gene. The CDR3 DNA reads TGCAGTGCTCAAACCGGGACAGGTGTCTCCTACGAGCAGTACGTC. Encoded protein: CSAQTGTGVSYEQYV.

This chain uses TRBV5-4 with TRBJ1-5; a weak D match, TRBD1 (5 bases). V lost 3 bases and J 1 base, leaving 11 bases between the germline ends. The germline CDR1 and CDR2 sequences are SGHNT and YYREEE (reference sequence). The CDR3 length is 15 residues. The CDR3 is CASSWGGGSNQPQHF. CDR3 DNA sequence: TGTGCCAGCAGCTGGGGGGGGGGAAGCAATCAGCCCCAGCATTTT.

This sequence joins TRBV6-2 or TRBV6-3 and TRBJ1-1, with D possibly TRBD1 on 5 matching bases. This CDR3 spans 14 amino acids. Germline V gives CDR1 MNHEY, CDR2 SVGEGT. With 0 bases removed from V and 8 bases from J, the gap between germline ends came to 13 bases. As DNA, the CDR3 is TGTGCCAGCAGTTACTCGACTGGGACGTCCGAAGCTTTCTTT. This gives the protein CASSYSTGTSEAFF.

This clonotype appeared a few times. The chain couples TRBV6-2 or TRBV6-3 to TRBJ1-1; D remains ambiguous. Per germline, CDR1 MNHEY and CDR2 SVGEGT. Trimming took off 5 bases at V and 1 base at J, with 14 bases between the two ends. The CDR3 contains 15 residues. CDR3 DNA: TGTGCCAGCAGTGGAGCAGGAGGCACGAACACTGAAGCTTTCTTT. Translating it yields CASSGAGGTNTEAFF.

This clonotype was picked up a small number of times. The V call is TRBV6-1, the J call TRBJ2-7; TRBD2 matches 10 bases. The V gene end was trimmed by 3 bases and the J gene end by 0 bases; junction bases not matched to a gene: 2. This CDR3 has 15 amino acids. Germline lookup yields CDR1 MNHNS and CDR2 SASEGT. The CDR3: CASSDSGGTSYEQYF. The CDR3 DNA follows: TGTGCCAGCAGTGATAGCGGGGGGACCTCCTACGAGCAGTACTTC.

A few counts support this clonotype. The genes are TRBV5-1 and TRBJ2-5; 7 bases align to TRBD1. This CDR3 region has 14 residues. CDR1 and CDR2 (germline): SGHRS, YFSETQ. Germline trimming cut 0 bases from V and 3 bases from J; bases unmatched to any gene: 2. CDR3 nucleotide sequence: TGCGCCAGCAGCTTGGAAACAGGGGAAGAGACCCAGTACTTC. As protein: CASSLETGEETQYF.

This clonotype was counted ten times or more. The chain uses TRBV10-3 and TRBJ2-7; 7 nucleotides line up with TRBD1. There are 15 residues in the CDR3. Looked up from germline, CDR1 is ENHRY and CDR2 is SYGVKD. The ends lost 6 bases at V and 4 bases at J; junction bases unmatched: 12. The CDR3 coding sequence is TGTGCCATCAGGGAAAACCGGGACAGCGCGTACGAGCAGTACTTC. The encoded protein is CAIRENRDSAYEQYF.

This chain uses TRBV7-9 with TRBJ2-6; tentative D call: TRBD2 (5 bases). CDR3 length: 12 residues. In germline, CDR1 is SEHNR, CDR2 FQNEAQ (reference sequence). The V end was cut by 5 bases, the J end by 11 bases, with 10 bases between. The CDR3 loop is CASSPGWDVLTF. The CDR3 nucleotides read TGTGCCAGCAGCCCGGGGTGGGACGTCCTGACTTTC.

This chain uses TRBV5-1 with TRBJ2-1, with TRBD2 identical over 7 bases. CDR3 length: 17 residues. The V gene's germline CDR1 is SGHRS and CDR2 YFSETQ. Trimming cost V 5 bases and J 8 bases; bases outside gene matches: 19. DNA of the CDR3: TGCGCCAGCAGGACTGGAGGCGCTCCGGGGGGAATCGATGAGCAGTTCTTC. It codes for CASRTGGAPGGIDEQFF.

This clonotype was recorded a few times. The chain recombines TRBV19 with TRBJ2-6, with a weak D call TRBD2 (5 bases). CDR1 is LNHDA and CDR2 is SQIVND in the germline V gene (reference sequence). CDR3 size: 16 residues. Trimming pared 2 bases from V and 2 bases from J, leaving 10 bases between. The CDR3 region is CASSISPGTGANVLTF. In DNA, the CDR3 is TGTGCCAGTAGTATAAGCCCGGGGACTGGGGCCAACGTCCTGACTTTC.

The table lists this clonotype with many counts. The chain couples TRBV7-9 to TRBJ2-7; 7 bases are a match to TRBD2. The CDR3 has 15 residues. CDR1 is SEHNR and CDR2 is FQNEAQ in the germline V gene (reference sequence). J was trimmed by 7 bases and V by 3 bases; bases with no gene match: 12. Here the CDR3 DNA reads TGTGCCAGCAGCTTTGGTGGGAGGGCTCCCTGGGAGCAGTACGTC. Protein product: CASSFGGRAPWEQYV.

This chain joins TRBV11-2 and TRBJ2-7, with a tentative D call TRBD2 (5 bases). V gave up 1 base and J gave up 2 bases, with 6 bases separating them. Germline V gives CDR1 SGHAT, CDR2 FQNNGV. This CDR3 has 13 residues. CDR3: CASSLGRPYEQYF. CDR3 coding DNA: TGTGCCAGCAGCTTAGGGAGGCCCTACGAGCAGTACTTC.

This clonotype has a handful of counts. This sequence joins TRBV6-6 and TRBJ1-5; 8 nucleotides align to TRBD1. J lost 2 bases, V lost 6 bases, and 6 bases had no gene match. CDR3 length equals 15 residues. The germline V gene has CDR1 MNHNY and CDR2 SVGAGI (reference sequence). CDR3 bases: TGTGCCAGCAGCTATCAGGGGGCGCGCAATCAGCCCCAGCATTTT. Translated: CASSYQGARNQPQHF.